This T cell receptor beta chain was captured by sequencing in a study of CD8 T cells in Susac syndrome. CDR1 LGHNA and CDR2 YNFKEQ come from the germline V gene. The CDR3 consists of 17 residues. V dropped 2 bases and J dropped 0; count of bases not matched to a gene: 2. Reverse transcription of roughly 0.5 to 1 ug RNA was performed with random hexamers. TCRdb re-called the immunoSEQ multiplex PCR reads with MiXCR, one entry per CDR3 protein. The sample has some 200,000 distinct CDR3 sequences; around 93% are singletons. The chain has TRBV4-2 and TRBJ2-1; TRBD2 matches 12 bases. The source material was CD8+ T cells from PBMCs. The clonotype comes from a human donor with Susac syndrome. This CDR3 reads CASSQTSGGNSYNEQFF. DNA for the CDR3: TGTGCCAGCAGCCAAACTAGCGGGGGGAACTCCTACAATGAGCAGTTCTTC.